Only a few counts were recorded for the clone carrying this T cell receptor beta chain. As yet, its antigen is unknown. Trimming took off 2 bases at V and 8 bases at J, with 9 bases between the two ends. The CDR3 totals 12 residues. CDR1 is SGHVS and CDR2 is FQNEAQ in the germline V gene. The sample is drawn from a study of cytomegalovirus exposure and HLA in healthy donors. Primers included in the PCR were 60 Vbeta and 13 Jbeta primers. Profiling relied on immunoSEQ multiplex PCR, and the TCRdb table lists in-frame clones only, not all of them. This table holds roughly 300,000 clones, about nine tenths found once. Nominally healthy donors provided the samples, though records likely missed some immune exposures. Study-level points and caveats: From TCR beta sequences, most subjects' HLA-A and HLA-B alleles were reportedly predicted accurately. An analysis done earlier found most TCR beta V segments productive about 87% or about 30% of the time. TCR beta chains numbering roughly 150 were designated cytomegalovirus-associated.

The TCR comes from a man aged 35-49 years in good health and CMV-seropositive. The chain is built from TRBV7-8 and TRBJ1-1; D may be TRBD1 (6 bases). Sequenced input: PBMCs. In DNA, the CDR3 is TGTGCCAGCAGCTTAAGGACAGAGGAAGCTTTCTTT. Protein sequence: CASSLRTEEAFF.